What follows are 25 T cell receptor beta chains derived from one specimen sequenced in a study of shared clonotypes between healthy human individuals. This table comes from immunoSEQ multiplex PCR, and its TCRdb copy is limited to in-frame clones, with some not included. The profile shows 950,000 to 1,200,000 clones, approximately 77% of them singletons. Input material: memory CD4+ T cells from PBMCs. Specified subset: CD45RA-negative fraction. These receptors were collected from a man aged 18 to 35 in good health. Some clones in this sample may be carry-over from other donors' samples.

This clone was detected only once. The genes are TRBV5-1 and TRBJ2-5; 8 bases are a match to TRBD2. V dropped 3 bases and J dropped 2; count of bases not matched to a gene: 3. CDR1 and CDR2 (germline): SGHRS, YFSETQ. The CDR3 length is 14 residues. CDR3 in DNA: TGCGCCAGCAGCTCGACTAGCGTGCAAGAGACCCAGTACTTC. As protein: CASSSTSVQETQYF.

This clone was counted at least ten times. The chain recombines TRBV6-1 with TRBJ2-2; tentative D call: TRBD2 (5 bases). The CDR3 is 13 residues long. The V gene lost 5 bases and the J gene lost 5 bases, with 9 bases spanning the gap. The V gene's germline CDR1 is MNHNS and CDR2 SASEGT. The CDR3 DNA is TGTGCCAGCAGTCCTCAGCGGACCGGGGAGCTGTTTTTT. Its protein is CASSPQRTGELFF.

The gene calls are TRBV19 and TRBJ2-7, with D possibly being TRBD1 or TRBD2 (5 bases each). The germline gives CDR1 LNHDA, CDR2 SQIVND (reference sequence). This CDR3 has 15 amino acids. The V gene lost 1 base and the J gene lost 5 bases, with 15 bases spanning the gap. This CDR3 is CASSIGPGRLDEQYF. In nucleotides, the CDR3 is TGTGCCAGTAGTATAGGACCGGGACGCTTAGACGAGCAGTACTTC.

The chain employs TRBV6-6 and TRBJ1-1, with D unclear. The germline CDR1 and CDR2 sequences are MNHNY and SVGAGI (reference sequence). V was shortened by 0 bases and J by 3 bases, with 11 bases between the two germline ends. The CDR3 has 15 residues. The CDR3 loop reads CASSYSVRRDTEAFF. CDR3 DNA sequence: TGTGCCAGCAGTTACTCCGTCAGAAGGGACACTGAAGCTTTCTTT.

Points on this clone: The same CDR3 can be traced to other DNA sequences in this sample. The rearrangement links TRBV2 to TRBJ2-3, with D hard to call. CDR3 length equals 13 residues. CDR1 SNHLY and CDR2 FYNNEI come from the germline V gene. V gave up 8 bases and J gave up 5 bases, with 14 bases separating them. The DNA for the CDR3 is TGTGCCAGCCGTGGCGGTGGCAGAGATACGCAGTATTTT. It encodes CASRGGGRDTQYF. The full variable domain, with the rest looked up from reference TRBV2 and TRBJ2-3, is EPEVTQTPSHQVTQMGQEVILRCVPISNHLYFYWYRQILGQKVEFLVSFYNNEISEKSEIFDDQFSVERPDGSNFTLKIRSTKLEDSAMYFCASRGGGRDTQYFGPGTRLTVL.

The chain recombines TRBV9 with TRBJ1-5; a weak D match, TRBD1 (6 bases). The CDR3 runs to 15 residues. The germline V and J ends were trimmed by 0 bases and 9 bases, with 16 bases remaining between them. Germline assignment: CDR1 SGDLS and CDR2 YYNGEE. The CDR3 loop is CASSVAPTGASPQHF. CDR3 in DNA: TGTGCCAGCAGCGTAGCCCCGACAGGCGCCTCGCCCCAGCATTTT.

The chain carries TRBV2 and TRBJ2-3; D is ambiguous. Trimming shortened V by 6 bases and J by 7 bases, and 14 bases separated the two germline ends. The CDR3 spans 13 residues. The germline gives CDR1 SNHLY, CDR2 FYNNEI. The CDR3 DNA follows: TGTGCCAGCAGACAGTGGCTGTTGAATACGCAGTATTTT. Its protein product is CASRQWLLNTQYF.

The CDR3 DNA is TGTGCCAGCGGGGACTCTGACACACCCTCGGGGGAGCTGTTTTTT. Its translation is CASGDSDTPSGELFF. The chain combines TRBV6-4 with TRBJ2-2, with D perhaps TRBD2 (6 bases). Trimming cost V 8 bases and J 8 bases, with 21 bases left between them. CDR3 length: 15 amino acids. Germline CDR1 reads MRHNA; CDR2 reads SNTAGT.

The chain employs TRBV10-3 and TRBJ2-1, with 13 positions matching TRBD2. The trim removed 9 bases at V and 8 bases at J, leaving 4 bases unmatched. Germline V gene data show CDR1 as ENHRY and CDR2 as SYGVKD. The CDR3 consists of 13 residues. The CDR3 spells CAIGLAGADEQFF. As DNA, the CDR3 is TGTGCCATTGGACTAGCGGGAGCCGATGAGCAGTTCTTC.

The chain uses TRBV18 and TRBJ1-3; tentative D call: TRBD1 (6 bases). The CDR3 length is 16 residues. The germline V and J ends were trimmed by 3 bases and 4 bases, with 16 bases remaining between them. Per the germline V gene, CDR1 is KGHSH and CDR2 is LQKENI. This CDR3 is CASSPSWGRAGNTIYF. The CDR3 region has the DNA TGTGCCAGCTCACCGAGTTGGGGGCGAGCGGGAAACACCATATATTTT.

This clone was detected once. This same CDR3 is encoded by further DNA sequences in the sample. The chain combines TRBV11-2 with TRBJ2-1, with TRBD2 as a possible D gene (6 bases). The V end lost 5 bases, the J end lost 4 bases, and 12 bases lay between the germline ends. Per germline, CDR1 SGHAT and CDR2 FQNNGV. The CDR3 covers 14 residues. CDR3: CASSAGQLYNEQFF. CDR3 DNA sequence: TGTGCCAGCAGCGCGGGGCAATTATACAATGAGCAGTTCTTC.

The genes are TRBV10-3 and TRBJ2-3; D unclear. V lost 10 bases to trimming and J lost 4 bases, with 21 bases between them. Germline V gene sequence: CDR1 ENHRY, CDR2 SYGVKD. The CDR3 has 15 residues. The CDR3: CATRPQIRASDTQYF. The CDR3 DNA is TGTGCCACCCGTCCTCAGATTAGGGCCTCAGATACGCAGTATTTT.

The count of this clone is one. The rearrangement joins TRBV5-1 to TRBJ2-7, with TRBD2 matching 8 bases. V was pared by 4 bases and J by 3 bases, with 9 bases of the junction left unmatched. Germline CDR1 reads SGHRS; CDR2 reads YFSETQ. The CDR3 runs 15 residues. The CDR3 DNA sequence: TGCGCCAGCAGCCGACCGGGGGGGGCGCACTACGAGCAGTACTTC. Its translation: CASSRPGGAHYEQYF.

The chain couples TRBV5-1 to TRBJ1-1; D is uncertain. CDR3 length equals 14 residues. CDR1 and CDR2 from the germline V gene are SGHRS and YFSETQ. V was clipped by 1 base and J by 1 base, with 8 bases between them. The DNA of the CDR3 is TGCGCCAGCAGCTTGCGGCTGGGGAACACTGAAGCTTTCTTT. Its protein product is CASSLRLGNTEAFF.

The chain uses TRBV9 and TRBJ2-5; tentatively, D is TRBD1 or TRBD2 (5 bases each). The CDR3 has 14 amino acids. V gave up 0 bases and J gave up 2 bases, with 8 bases separating them. The germline CDR1 and CDR2 sequences are SGDLS and YYNGEE. The CDR3 sequence: CASSVAWGQETQYF. DNA of the CDR3: TGTGCCAGCAGCGTAGCTTGGGGGCAAGAGACCCAGTACTTC.

V and J are TRBV28 and TRBJ2-2, with 8 nucleotides matching TRBD1. The CDR3 runs to 18 residues. V shed 5 bases, J shed 8 bases, and the junction held 19 bases outside the gene matches. Germline values: CDR1 MDHEN, CDR2 SYDVKM. The CDR3 loop reads CASSHDRGTTGPSGELFF. For the CDR3, the DNA is TGTGCCAGCAGTCACGACAGGGGCACGACAGGCCCCTCTGGGGAGCTGTTTTTT.

V usage is TRBV30 and J usage is TRBJ2-5; D is uncertain. With 0 bases removed from V and 5 bases from J, the gap between germline ends came to 7 bases. The germline gives CDR1 GTSNPN, CDR2 SVGIG (reference sequence). The CDR3 totals 12 residues. Here the CDR3 DNA reads TGTGCCTGGAGTGTACTGGAGGAGACCCAGTACTTC. As protein: CAWSVLEETQYF.

The chain employs TRBV28 and TRBJ2-5, with unresolved D. The V and J ends lost 7 bases and 1 base respectively, with 16 bases between them. The CDR3 is made up of 15 amino acids. Germline values: CDR1 MDHEN, CDR2 SYDVKM. Here the CDR3 reads CASTRTGVFQETQYF. The CDR3 nucleotides read TGTGCCAGCACTAGAACCGGAGTCTTCCAAGAGACCCAGTACTTC.

V gene TRBV18 combines with J gene TRBJ1-1, with a weak D call TRBD1 (6 bases). V gave up 2 bases and J gave up 1 base, with 14 bases separating them. The V gene's germline CDR1 is KGHSH and CDR2 LQKENI. The CDR3 is 16 residues long. CDR3 residues: CASSPGMIGGNTEAFF. CDR3 nucleotides: TGTGCCAGCTCACCAGGAATGATAGGGGGGAACACTGAAGCTTTCTTT. The complete variable domain, with remaining parts taken from reference TRBV18 and TRBJ1-1, reads NAGVMQNPRHLVRRRGQEARLRCSPMKGHSHVYWYRQLPEEGLKFMVYLQKENIIDESGMPKERFSAEFPKEGPSILRIQQVVRGDSAAYFCASSPGMIGGNTEAFFGQGTRLTVV.

This chain joins TRBV18 and TRBJ2-7; 10 nucleotides match TRBD2. Losses at the gene ends were 3 bases for V and 0 bases for J; bases not matched to a gene: 11. The CDR3 loop spans 18 amino acids. The germline V gene encodes CDR1 KGHSH and CDR2 LQKENI. The CDR3 bases are TGTGCCAGCTCACCCAAGGCTAGCGGGGGTTCGAGCTCCTACGAGCAGTACTTC. Encoded protein: CASSPKASGGSSSYEQYF. The whole variable domain, remainder taken from reference TRBV18 and TRBJ2-7, is NAGVMQNPRHLVRRRGQEARLRCSPMKGHSHVYWYRQLPEEGLKFMVYLQKENIIDESGMPKERFSAEFPKEGPSILRIQQVVRGDSAAYFCASSPKASGGSSSYEQYFGPGTRLTVT.

The rearrangement uses TRBV2 and TRBJ2-7; 9 bases map to TRBD1. The CDR3 length is 15 residues. Germline V gene data show CDR1 as SNHLY and CDR2 as FYNNEI. V shed 5 bases and J 6 bases; nucleotides not matched to a gene: 11. The CDR3 DNA is TGTGCCAGCAGTTACGGGACAGGGTTTTATCTCGAGCAGTACTTC. This codes for CASSYGTGFYLEQYF.

This clone was seen more than once but under ten times. The chain is built from TRBV6-1 and TRBJ1-5, with TRBD1 matching over 7 bases. The germline V gene has CDR1 MNHNS and CDR2 SASEGT. V was pared by 4 bases and J by 0 bases, with 12 bases of the junction left unmatched. The CDR3 totals 18 residues. The CDR3 nucleotides are TGTGCCAGCAGTGCCTTTCGCCCAGACAGGGTTAGCAATCAGCCCCAGCATTTT. It translates to CASSAFRPDRVSNQPQHF.

The chain recombines TRBV19 with TRBJ1-2; D is unclear. Trimming pared 6 bases from V and 8 bases from J, leaving 19 bases between. Germline CDR1 reads LNHDA; CDR2 reads SQIVND (reference sequence). CDR3 size: 14 residues. The CDR3 loop is CASSPPRESGGYTF. DNA for the CDR3: TGTGCCAGTAGCCCACCTCGGGAGTCGGGGGGCTACACCTTC.

This clone was seen at least ten times. This chain uses TRBV5-1 with TRBJ1-1, with D unclear. There are 13 residues in the CDR3. Germline V gene sequence: CDR1 SGHRS, CDR2 YFSETQ. Between the trimmed V and J ends, which lost 1 base and 2 bases, there was a span of 6 bases. The CDR3 reads CASSLNLNTEAFF. In nucleotides, the CDR3 is TGCGCCAGCAGCTTGAATTTAAACACTGAAGCTTTCTTT.

This sequence joins TRBV9 and TRBJ1-1, with 9 nucleotides matching TRBD1. Germline V gene sequence: CDR1 SGDLS, CDR2 YYNGEE. With V trimmed by 3 bases and J by 1 base, 4 bases remained unmatched. The CDR3 runs 15 residues. CDR3: CASSGRDRENTEAFF. In nucleotides, the CDR3 is TGTGCCAGCAGCGGCCGGGACAGGGAGAACACTGAAGCTTTCTTT.